Presented here are 13 T cell receptor beta chains from one specimen sequenced in a study of blood T cell repertoires in COVID-19. TCRdb's table, derived via immunoSEQ multiplex PCR, lists solely in-frame clones and lacks some. Of approximately 210,000 clones in the sample, around nine tenths were seen once. The material sequenced was peripheral blood. The receptor source for this set is a woman in her thirties or forties who had recovered from COVID-19.

This clone was detected only a few times. V gene TRBV3-1 (or the pseudogene TRBV3-2) combines with J gene TRBJ2-7; TRBD2 matches at 10 bases. Germline-derived CDR1 and CDR2 are LGHDT and YNNKEL (reference sequence). There are 14 residues in the CDR3. With 4 bases clipped from V and 3 bases from J, the junction kept 3 bases outside the gene matches. The CDR3 region has the DNA TGTGCCAGCAGCCCCCGGACTAGCGGCTACGAGCAGTACTTC. Its protein product is CASSPRTSGYEQYF.

This rearrangement joins TRBV27 to TRBJ2-7; no reliable D call. V lost 5 bases and J 2 bases, leaving 10 bases between the germline ends. Germline-derived CDR1 and CDR2 are MNHEY and SMNVEV (reference sequence). This CDR3 comprises 13 residues. The CDR3: CASSPSKTYEQYF. Written as DNA, the CDR3 is TGTGCCAGCAGTCCTAGTAAAACCTACGAGCAGTACTTC.

The CDR3 DNA sequence: TGTGCCAGCAGCTTGGTACGGGCAGGGGAGACTGGAAACACCATATATTTT. It encodes CASSLVRAGETGNTIYF. This chain uses TRBV7-2 with TRBJ1-3, with a weak D call TRBD1 (6 bases). V was shortened by 3 bases and J by 2 bases, with 17 bases between the two germline ends. The CDR3 is made up of 17 amino acids. Germline V CDR1 and CDR2: SGHTA, FQGNSA.

The genes are TRBV7-9 and TRBJ2-1; TRBD2 matches at 8 bases. Per the germline V gene, CDR1 is SEHNR and CDR2 is FQNEAQ (reference sequence). The J segment lost 8 bases and the V segment lost 0 bases, leaving 3 bases of the junction unmatched. The CDR3 consists of 14 residues. CDR3 loop: CASSLASGRDEQFF. The DNA of the CDR3 is TGTGCCAGCAGCTTAGCGAGCGGGAGAGATGAGCAGTTCTTC.

The chain has TRBV7-9 and TRBJ2-1; D is perhaps TRBD2 (6 bases). The germline V gene encodes CDR1 SEHNR and CDR2 FQNEAQ (reference sequence). CDR3 length: 15 amino acids. V dropped 2 bases and J dropped 4 bases, with 12 bases sitting between them. As DNA, the CDR3 is TGTGCCAGCAGCTTAATGGGGGGACGATACAATGAGCAGTTCTTC. Translating gives CASSLMGGRYNEQFF.

This chain links TRBV28 with TRBJ2-7, with 12 bases aligning to TRBD2. Trimming took 5 bases from V and 2 from J; bases not matched to a gene: 10. There are 17 residues in the CDR3. In germline, CDR1 is MDHEN, CDR2 SYDVKM. In DNA form, the CDR3 reads TGTGCCAGCAGTCCCCGCCTAGGACTAGCGGGAACCTACGAGCAGTACTTC. Protein product: CASSPRLGLAGTYEQYF.

The V gene is TRBV18, the J gene TRBJ1-1, with a possible D match to TRBD1 (5 bases). V lost 4 bases and J lost 7, with 19 bases in between. There are 15 residues in the CDR3. The V gene's germline CDR1 is KGHSH and CDR2 LQKENI. The DNA of the CDR3 is TGTGCCAGCTCACTCACCGCGGGGGGAGGTGATGAAGCTTTCTTT. This sequence encodes CASSLTAGGGDEAFF. Full variable domain (rest looked up from reference TRBV18 and TRBJ1-1): NAGVMQNPRHLVRRRGQEARLRCSPMKGHSHVYWYRQLPEEGLKFMVYLQKENIIDESGMPKERFSAEFPKEGPSILRIQQVVRGDSAAYFCASSLTAGGGDEAFFGQGTRLTVV.

This chain links TRBV5-1 with TRBJ2-5; a weak D match, TRBD2 (5 bases). Per germline, CDR1 SGHRS and CDR2 YFSETQ. The CDR3 has 13 residues. The ends were cut back, 0 bases at V and 5 bases at J, with 8 bases in the middle. CDR3 nucleotides: TGCGCCAGCAGCTTGGGGACGGGGGAGACCCAGTACTTC. The encoded protein is CASSLGTGETQYF.

V gene TRBV9 combines with J gene TRBJ2-1; D remains ambiguous. CDR3 length: 12 residues. The V gene's germline CDR1 is SGDLS and CDR2 YYNGEE. The V end was cut by 0 bases, the J end by 7 bases, with 5 bases between. CDR3: CASSVDQNEQFF. The CDR3 DNA reads TGTGCCAGCAGCGTAGACCAGAATGAGCAGTTCTTC.

This rearrangement joins TRBV19 to TRBJ2-2; 8 bases align to TRBD2. The CDR3 is 16 amino acids. Germline assignment: CDR1 LNHDA and CDR2 SQIVND (reference sequence). V lost 1 base to trimming and J lost 2 bases; unmatched junction nucleotides: 3. CDR3 DNA: TGTGCCAGTAGTATAGCGGGGGGGCTTAACACCGGGGAGCTGTTTTTT. Residues: CASSIAGGLNTGELFF.

The rearrangement links TRBV29-1 to TRBJ2-1; 12 positions match TRBD2. This CDR3 has 18 amino acids. V lost 1 base, J lost 4 bases, and 11 bases stayed unmatched. In germline, CDR1 is SQVTM, CDR2 ANQGSEA. CDR3 loop: CSVEGWALAGGPYNEQFF. Written as DNA, the CDR3 is TGCAGCGTTGAAGGTTGGGCCCTAGCGGGAGGGCCTTACAATGAGCAGTTCTTC.

The rearrangement uses TRBV5-4 and TRBJ1-1, with 7 bases fitting TRBD1. Germline CDR1 SGHNT, CDR2 YYREEE (reference sequence). There are 15 residues in the CDR3. V gave up 2 bases and J gave up 11 bases; unmatched junction bases: 15. In nucleotides, the CDR3 is TGTGCCAGCAGCTTACTGACAGGGACTTTCTATGATGCTTTCTTT. Translating gives CASSLLTGTFYDAFF.

The chain recombines TRBV5-1 with TRBJ2-5; the match to TRBD1 covers 12 bases. This CDR3 has 15 amino acids. J was trimmed by 4 bases and V by 9 bases; bases with no gene match: 10. CDR1 SGHRS and CDR2 YFSETQ come from the germline V gene. The DNA of the CDR3 is TGCGCCACCCAGCCGGGACAGGGGGCAGCAGAGACCCAGTACTTC. Amino acids: CATQPGQGAAETQYF.